This TCR beta chain was captured in a study of T cell clones after liver transplantation. Study-level background: TCRbeta sequencing after a pre-transplant mixed lymphocyte reaction identified graft-donor-reactive clones, later tracked in post-transplant blood. Samples came pre-transplant, pre-randomization before withdrawal, and post-randomization after withdrawal ended.

The germline CDR1 and CDR2 sequences are SGHRS and YFSETQ. The V gene lost 0 bases and the J gene lost 2 bases, with 8 bases spanning the gap. This CDR3 spans 14 amino acids. Comment on this clone: The antigen is unknown.

CD3+CD4+ and CD3+CD8+ cells were FACS-sorted from thawed unstimulated PBMCs. TCRdb keeps only in-frame clones here, not all; method: immunoSEQ multiplex PCR. The table has around 60,000 clones, about 70% seen once; the top ten hold 15%. Overall study findings and caveats: Small, mixed patient groups and varying post-transplant times limit these conclusions.

The starting material was CD4+ T cells from blood, obtained before liver transplant. This chain uses TRBV5-1 with TRBJ2-5; possibly TRBD1 for D (6 bases). This sequence originates from a human donor who received a liver transplant. CDR3 in amino acids: CASSLGTAQETQYF. The CDR3 coding sequence is TGCGCCAGCAGCTTGGGGACAGCTCAAGAGACCCAGTACTTC.